The 23 T cell receptor beta chains below all came from one sample that was sequenced in a study of T cells and Merkel cell carcinoma outcomes. Profiled with immunoSEQ multiplex PCR; TCRdb holds only in-frame clones, not every one. The sample consists of roughly 4,000 clones, around 93% of them appearing once. Sequencing was performed on tumor tissue from Merkel cell carcinoma. The receptors shown here come from a human donor with Merkel cell carcinoma.

This chain joins TRBV7-3 and TRBJ2-2; possibly TRBD2 for D (5 bases). Germline loops: CDR1 SGHTA, CDR2 FQGTGA. V gave up 6 bases and J gave up 1 base, with 12 bases separating them. The CDR3 sequence is 15 residues long. The CDR3 DNA reads TGTGCCAGCAGTCCCGGGAACTTGAACACCGGGGAGCTGTTTTTT. Protein product: CASSPGNLNTGELFF.

The J gene is TRBJ1-1, the V gene TRBV15, with 9 bases matching TRBD1. Looked up from germline, CDR1 is LNHNV and CDR2 is YYDKDF (reference sequence). The J segment lost 1 base and the V segment lost 5 bases, leaving 5 bases of the junction unmatched. There are 15 residues in the CDR3. CDR3 bases: TGTGCCACCAGCGGAACAGGGGGCCCGAACACTGAAGCTTTCTTT. Translated, it gives CATSGTGGPNTEAFF.

The chain combines TRBV4-1 with TRBJ1-2; D gene uncertain. Deletions cut 1 base from V and 4 bases from J, with 13 bases between. Germline values: CDR1 MGHRA, CDR2 YSYEKL. This CDR3 has 15 amino acids. The CDR3 bases are TGCGCCAGCAGCCAAGGTATCGACGGTTTCTATGGCTACACCTTC. Protein sequence: CASSQGIDGFYGYTF.

The chain employs TRBV4-3 and TRBJ2-7; D is perhaps TRBD1 (6 bases). The V gene lost 1 base and the J gene lost 2 bases, with 15 bases spanning the gap. The CDR3 sequence is 16 residues long. The germline CDR1 and CDR2 sequences are LGHNA and YSLEER. The CDR3 DNA follows: TGCGCCAGCAGCCAAGGCGGTGCAGGGGTGACCTACGAGCAGTACTTC. It codes for CASSQGGAGVTYEQYF.

The chain recombines TRBV4-2 with TRBJ1-3; D is unresolved. V was cut by 3 bases and J by 0 bases, with 12 bases left in between. Germline loops: CDR1 LGHNA, CDR2 YNFKEQ. The CDR3 consists of 16 residues. The CDR3 sequence is CASSQWNGVSGNTIYF. The DNA of the CDR3 is TGTGCCAGCAGCCAGTGGAACGGGGTCTCTGGAAACACCATATATTTT.

The V call is TRBV28, the J call TRBJ2-1; TRBD2 is a possible D gene (5 bases). Germline-derived CDR1 and CDR2 are MDHEN and SYDVKM. Trimming shortened V by 4 bases and J by 4 bases, and 5 bases separated the two germline ends. This CDR3 comprises 12 residues. The CDR3 is CASSWEYNEQFF. The CDR3 region has the DNA TGTGCCAGCAGTTGGGAGTACAATGAGCAGTTCTTC.

J is TRBJ1-3 and V is TRBV28, with D possibly matching TRBD1 (6 bases). The CDR3 covers 15 residues. The germline gives CDR1 MDHEN, CDR2 SYDVKM. V was trimmed by 7 bases and J by 0 bases, leaving 13 bases between them. CDR3 loop: CASNGQSFSGNTIYF. The CDR3 coding sequence is TGTGCCAGCAACGGACAGTCCTTCTCTGGAAACACCATATATTTT.

About this clone: Its ends do not fully match the called genes, so a read error is possible. The V and J genes are TRBV5-4 and TRBJ2-5; D remains unclear. The CDR3 spans 13 residues. The germline V gene has CDR1 SGHNT and CDR2 YYREEE (reference sequence). The CDR3 spells CASNLGNGETQYF. The CDR3 region has the DNA TGTGCCAGCAACTTGGGAAACGGAGAGACCCAGTACTTC.

This chain joins TRBV4-3 and TRBJ1-1; D remains ambiguous. The CDR3 runs to 14 residues. Germline loops: CDR1 LGHNA, CDR2 YSLEER. Deletions cut 0 bases from V and 4 bases from J, with 9 bases between. The CDR3 DNA reads as TGCGCCAGCAGCCAAGATCCCATTGGCACTGAAGCTTTCTTT. Translation: CASSQDPIGTEAFF.

This chain links TRBV9 with TRBJ1-2; a possible D gene is TRBD1 (6 bases). Per the germline V gene, CDR1 is SGDLS and CDR2 is YYNGEE. CDR3 length: 13 residues. The V end was cut by 1 base, the J end by 11 bases, with 15 bases between. The CDR3 DNA is TGTGCCAGCAGCGTACAGGAGCAGGGGAGGTACACCTTC. This sequence encodes CASSVQEQGRYTF.

CDR3 amino acids: CASSPSGTANYGYTF. CDR3 DNA sequence: TGTGCCAGCAGCCCCTCCGGGACAGCTAACTATGGCTACACCTTC. This chain uses TRBV9 with TRBJ1-2; 7 nucleotides match TRBD1. With V trimmed by 4 bases and J by 0 bases, 6 bases remained unmatched. The CDR3 contains 15 residues. In germline, CDR1 is SGDLS, CDR2 YYNGEE.

The chain combines TRBV4-3 with TRBJ1-5; D is uncertain. V lost 4 bases to trimming and J lost 4 bases, with 8 bases between them. Germline CDR1 reads LGHNA; CDR2 reads YSLEER. This CDR3 region has 13 residues. CDR3 loop: CASSPEHNQPQHF. In DNA, the CDR3 is TGCGCCAGCAGCCCGGAGCATAATCAGCCCCAGCATTTT.

This sequence joins TRBV5-1 and TRBJ2-7; D perhaps matches TRBD1 (6 bases). The CDR3 runs to 14 residues. Trimming cost V 6 bases and J 2 bases, with 15 bases left between them. Germline-derived CDR1 and CDR2 are SGHRS and YFSETQ. CDR3 in amino acids: CASNFGTTTYEQYF. The CDR3 bases are TGCGCCAGCAACTTCGGGACAACTACCTACGAGCAGTACTTC.

The chain employs TRBV7-2 and TRBJ1-1; D unclear. CDR3 length equals 13 residues. The germline V and J ends were trimmed by 5 bases and 3 bases, with 10 bases remaining between them. In germline, CDR1 is SGHTA, CDR2 FQGNSA. The CDR3 reads CASSAGGYTEAFF. The CDR3 DNA is TGTGCCAGCAGCGCGGGTGGGTACACTGAAGCTTTCTTT.

V gene TRBV4-2 combines with J gene TRBJ2-3; 12 positions match TRBD2. This CDR3 is built from 16 residues. Germline assignment: CDR1 LGHNA and CDR2 YNFKEQ. After removal of 4 bases from V and 5 bases from J, the junction contained 7 bases not matched to a gene. CDR3 amino acids: CASSPGLAGMGDTQYF. DNA of the CDR3: TGTGCCAGCAGCCCGGGACTAGCGGGTATGGGAGATACGCAGTATTTT.

The chain uses TRBV2 and TRBJ2-2; TRBD2 matches at 8 bases. The V and J ends lost 7 bases and 5 bases, in that order; junction bases with no gene match: 15. Germline V lookup: CDR1 SNHLY, CDR2 FYNNEI. The CDR3 loop spans 17 amino acids. The CDR3 protein is CASTKLAAKAGTGELFF. The CDR3 region has the DNA TGTGCCAGCACCAAACTAGCGGCAAAGGCTGGGACCGGGGAGCTGTTTTTT.

V gene TRBV10-3 combines with J gene TRBJ1-2, with a possible D match to TRBD1 (6 bases). Trimming removed 4 bases from V and 4 bases from J, with 16 bases in between. This CDR3 comprises 15 residues. Germline CDR1 is ENHRY and CDR2 is SYGVKD. This CDR3 is CAISAVKGVGYGYTF. The CDR3 DNA follows: TGTGCCATCAGTGCGGTTAAGGGGGTAGGCTATGGCTACACCTTC.

The chain is built from TRBV4-1 and TRBJ1-5, with D uncertain. Trimming stripped 0 bases from V and 4 bases from J, with 16 bases between. The germline CDR1 and CDR2 sequences are MGHRA and YSYEKL. The CDR3 is 17 amino acids. CDR3 coding DNA: TGCGCCAGCAGCCAAGATGGCGGCGGGGTAGGGAATCAGCCCCAGCATTTT. Translation gives CASSQDGGGVGNQPQHF.

The rearrangement uses TRBV25-1 and TRBJ1-1; the D gene is possibly TRBD1 (5 bases). The CDR3 consists of 14 residues. V was pared by 2 bases and J by 4 bases, with 11 bases between. The germline gives CDR1 MGHDK, CDR2 SYGVNS. CDR3 sequence: CASSEQGESTEAFF. As DNA, the CDR3 is TGTGCCAGCAGTGAACAGGGCGAATCCACTGAAGCTTTCTTT.

The rearrangement uses TRBV21-1 and TRBJ1-5. TRBV21-1 is classified as a pseudogene. The CDR3 loop spans 14 amino acids. As DNA, the CDR3 is TGTGCCAGCAGCAAAGTTCTCTCCCGGGGGCCCCAGCATTTT. Amino acid sequence: CASSKVLSRGPQHF.

J is TRBJ1-6 and V is TRBV4-1; D is possibly TRBD1 (6 bases). The CDR3 totals 16 residues. The germline V and J ends were trimmed by 4 bases and 8 bases, with 18 bases remaining between them. Germline V lookup: CDR1 MGHRA, CDR2 YSYEKL. The CDR3 protein is CASSRSGGRYDSPLHF. The CDR3, as DNA: TGCGCCAGCAGCCGATCCGGGGGCAGGTACGATTCACCCCTCCACTTT.

This chain links TRBV29-1 with TRBJ1-4; tentative D call: TRBD1 (5 bases). Germline values: CDR1 SQVTM, CDR2 ANQGSEA. V lost 6 bases, J lost 3 bases, and 14 bases lay in between. The length of the CDR3 is 14 residues. In DNA form, the CDR3 reads TGCAGCGTCCTTTCGGACACATCTAATGAAAAACTGTTTTTT. This sequence encodes CSVLSDTSNEKLFF.

The rearrangement links TRBV29-1 to TRBJ2-1; D gene ambiguous. Germline lookup yields CDR1 SQVTM and CDR2 ANQGSEA. This CDR3 is 13 amino acids long. The germline V and J ends were trimmed by 7 bases and 0 bases, with 10 bases remaining between them. CDR3 DNA sequence: TGCAGCGCTCAAGTGAGCTCCTACAATGAGCAGTTCTTC. Translation gives CSAQVSSYNEQFF.